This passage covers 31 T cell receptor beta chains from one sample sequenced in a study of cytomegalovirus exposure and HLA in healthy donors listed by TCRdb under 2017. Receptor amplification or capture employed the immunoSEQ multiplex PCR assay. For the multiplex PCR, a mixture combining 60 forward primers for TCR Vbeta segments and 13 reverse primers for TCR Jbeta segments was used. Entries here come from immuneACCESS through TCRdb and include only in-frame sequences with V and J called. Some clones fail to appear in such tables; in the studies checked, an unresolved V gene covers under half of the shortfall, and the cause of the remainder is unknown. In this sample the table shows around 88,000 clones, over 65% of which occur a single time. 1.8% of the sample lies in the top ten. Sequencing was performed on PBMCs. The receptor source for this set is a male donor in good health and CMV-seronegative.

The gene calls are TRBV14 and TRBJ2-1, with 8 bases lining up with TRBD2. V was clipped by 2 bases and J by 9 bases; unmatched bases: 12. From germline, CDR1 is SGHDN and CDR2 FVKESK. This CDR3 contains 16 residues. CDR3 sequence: CASSQRRSGSRSEQFF. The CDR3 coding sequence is TGTGCCAGCAGCCAAAGGAGGAGCGGGAGTAGGAGTGAGCAGTTCTTC.

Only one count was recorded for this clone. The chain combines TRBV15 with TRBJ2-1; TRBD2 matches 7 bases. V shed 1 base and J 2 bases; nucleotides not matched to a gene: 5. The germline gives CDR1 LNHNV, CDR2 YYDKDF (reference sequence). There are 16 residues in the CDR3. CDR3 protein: CATSRGPSGAYNEQFF. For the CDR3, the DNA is TGTGCCACCAGCAGAGGGCCCAGCGGGGCCTACAATGAGCAGTTCTTC.

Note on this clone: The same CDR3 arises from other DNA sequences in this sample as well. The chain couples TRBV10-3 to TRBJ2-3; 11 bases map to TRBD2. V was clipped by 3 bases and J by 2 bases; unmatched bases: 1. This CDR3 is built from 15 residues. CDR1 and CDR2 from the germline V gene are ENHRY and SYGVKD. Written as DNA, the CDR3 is TGTGCCATCAGTGAACTAGCGGGAGCCACAGATACGCAGTATTTT. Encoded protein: CAISELAGATDTQYF.

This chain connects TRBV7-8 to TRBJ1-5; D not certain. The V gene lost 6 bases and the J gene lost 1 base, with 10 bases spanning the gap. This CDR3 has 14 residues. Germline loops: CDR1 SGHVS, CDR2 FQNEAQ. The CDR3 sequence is CASRRDVSNQPQHF. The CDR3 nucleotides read TGTGCCAGCAGGCGGGATGTCAGCAATCAGCCCCAGCATTTT.

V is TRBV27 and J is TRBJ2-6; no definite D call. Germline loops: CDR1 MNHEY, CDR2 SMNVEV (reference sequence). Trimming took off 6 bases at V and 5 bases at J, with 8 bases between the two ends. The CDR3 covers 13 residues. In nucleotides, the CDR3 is TGTGCCAGCAGCCAACCTAGGGCCAACGTCCTGACTTTC. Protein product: CASSQPRANVLTF.

CDR3 nucleotide sequence: TGCGCCAGCAGTGAGTCGATTCGGACAGGGAATGAAAAACTGTTTTTT. It codes for CASSESIRTGNEKLFF. V is TRBV10-2 and J is TRBJ1-4; 8 bases line up with TRBD1. Germline CDR1 is WSHSY and CDR2 is SAAADI. The CDR3 covers 16 residues. Trimming at V came to 0 bases and at J to 5 bases, leaving 5 bases not matched to a gene.

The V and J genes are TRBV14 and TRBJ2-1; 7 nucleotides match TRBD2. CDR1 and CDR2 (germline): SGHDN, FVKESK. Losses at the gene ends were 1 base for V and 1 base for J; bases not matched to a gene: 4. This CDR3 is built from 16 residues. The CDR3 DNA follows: TGTGCCAGCAGCCAAGTTGGGCGGGAGTCCTACAATGAGCAGTTCTTC. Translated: CASSQVGRESYNEQFF.

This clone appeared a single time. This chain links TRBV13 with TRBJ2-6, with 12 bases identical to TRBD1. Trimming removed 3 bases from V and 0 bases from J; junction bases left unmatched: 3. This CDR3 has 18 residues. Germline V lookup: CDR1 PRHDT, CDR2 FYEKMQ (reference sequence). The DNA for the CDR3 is TGTGCCAGCAGCTTGGGACAGGGGGCCCCCTCTGGGGCCAACGTCCTGACTTTC. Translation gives CASSLGQGAPSGANVLTF.

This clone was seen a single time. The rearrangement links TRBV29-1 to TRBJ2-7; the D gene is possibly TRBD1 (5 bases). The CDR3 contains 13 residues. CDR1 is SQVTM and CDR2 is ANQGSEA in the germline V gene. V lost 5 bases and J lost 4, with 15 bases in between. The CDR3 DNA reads TGCAGCGTTCTGAGCCAGGGCTCTTACGAGCAGTACTTC. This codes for CSVLSQGSYEQYF.

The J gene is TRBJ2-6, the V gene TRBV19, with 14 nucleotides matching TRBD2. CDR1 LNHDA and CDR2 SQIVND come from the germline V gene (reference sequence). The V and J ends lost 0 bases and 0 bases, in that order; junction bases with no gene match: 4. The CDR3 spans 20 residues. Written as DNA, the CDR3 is TGTGCCAGTAGTATAGAAAGACTAGCGGGAGGGGGCTCTGGGGCCAACGTCCTGACTTTC. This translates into CASSIERLAGGGSGANVLTF.

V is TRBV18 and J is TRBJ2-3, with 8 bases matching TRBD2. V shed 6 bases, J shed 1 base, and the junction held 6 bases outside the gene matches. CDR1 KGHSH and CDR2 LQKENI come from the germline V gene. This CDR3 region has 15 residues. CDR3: CASSAGRGGTDTQYF. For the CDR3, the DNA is TGTGCCAGCTCCGCCGGGAGGGGTGGCACAGATACGCAGTATTTT.

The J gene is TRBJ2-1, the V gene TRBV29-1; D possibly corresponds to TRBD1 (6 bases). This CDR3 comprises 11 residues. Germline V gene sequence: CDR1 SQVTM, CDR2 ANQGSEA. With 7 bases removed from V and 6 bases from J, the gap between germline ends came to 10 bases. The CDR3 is CSATGPNEQFF. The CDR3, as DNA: TGCAGCGCTACAGGGCCCAATGAGCAGTTCTTC.

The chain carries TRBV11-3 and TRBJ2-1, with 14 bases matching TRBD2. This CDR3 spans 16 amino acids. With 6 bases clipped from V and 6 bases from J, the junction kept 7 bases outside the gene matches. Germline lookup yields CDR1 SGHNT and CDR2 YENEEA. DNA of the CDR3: TGTGCCAGCAGTCCCAACGGACTAGCGGGAGGCAATGAGCAGTTCTTC. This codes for CASSPNGLAGGNEQFF.

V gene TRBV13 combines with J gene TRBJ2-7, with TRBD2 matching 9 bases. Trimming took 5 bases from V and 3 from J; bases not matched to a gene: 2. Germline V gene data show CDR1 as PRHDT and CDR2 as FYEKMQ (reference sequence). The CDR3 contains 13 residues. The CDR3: CASSRTSVYEQYF. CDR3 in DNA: TGTGCCAGCAGCCGGACTAGCGTCTACGAGCAGTACTTC.

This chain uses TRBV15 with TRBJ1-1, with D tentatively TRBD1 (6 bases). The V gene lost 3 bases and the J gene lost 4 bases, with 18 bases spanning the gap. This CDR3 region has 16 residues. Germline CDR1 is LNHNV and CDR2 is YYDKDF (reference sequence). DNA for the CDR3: TGTGCCACCAGCAGGGGAAAGGGGGGGAGAGGCACTGAAGCTTTCTTT. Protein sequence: CATSRGKGGRGTEAFF.

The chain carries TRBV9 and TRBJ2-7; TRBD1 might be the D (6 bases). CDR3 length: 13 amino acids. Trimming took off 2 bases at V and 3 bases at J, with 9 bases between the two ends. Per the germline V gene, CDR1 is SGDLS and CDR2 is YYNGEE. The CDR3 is CASSVGQHYEQYF. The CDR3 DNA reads TGTGCCAGCAGCGTCGGACAGCACTACGAGCAGTACTTC.

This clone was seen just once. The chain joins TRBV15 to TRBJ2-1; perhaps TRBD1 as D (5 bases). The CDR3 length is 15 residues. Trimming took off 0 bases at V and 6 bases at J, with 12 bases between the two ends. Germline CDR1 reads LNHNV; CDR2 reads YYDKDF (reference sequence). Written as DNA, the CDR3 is TGTGCCACCAGCAGAGATAGTGGGGCAGGCAATGAGCAGTTCTTC. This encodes CATSRDSGAGNEQFF.

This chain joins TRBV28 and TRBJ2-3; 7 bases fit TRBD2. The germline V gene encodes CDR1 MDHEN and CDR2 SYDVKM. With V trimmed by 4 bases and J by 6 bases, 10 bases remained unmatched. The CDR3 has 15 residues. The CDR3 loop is CASSSPGGGADTQYF. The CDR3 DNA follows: TGTGCCAGCAGTTCCCCCGGGGGAGGGGCGGATACGCAGTATTTT.

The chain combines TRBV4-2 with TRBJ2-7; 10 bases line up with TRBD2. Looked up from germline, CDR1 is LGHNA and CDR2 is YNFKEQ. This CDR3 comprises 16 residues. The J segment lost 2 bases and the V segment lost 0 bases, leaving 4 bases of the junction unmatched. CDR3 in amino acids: CASSQEGLAGAYEQYF. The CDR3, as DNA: TGTGCCAGCAGCCAAGAGGGGCTAGCGGGAGCCTACGAGCAGTACTTC.

The CDR3, as DNA: TGTGCCAGCAGTGAATTAGGCAGGGAAACCAATGAGCAGTTCTTC. Translated: CASSELGRETNEQFF. The genes are TRBV25-1 and TRBJ2-1, with D possibly being TRBD1 (5 bases). V lost 1 base, J lost 6 bases, and 13 bases lay in between. The CDR3 loop spans 15 amino acids. The germline gives CDR1 MGHDK, CDR2 SYGVNS.

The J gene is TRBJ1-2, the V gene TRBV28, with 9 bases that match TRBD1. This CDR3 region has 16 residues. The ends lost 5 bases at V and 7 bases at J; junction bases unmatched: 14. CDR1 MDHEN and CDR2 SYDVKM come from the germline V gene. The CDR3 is CASSPWDRVGQGGYTF. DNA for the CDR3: TGTGCCAGCAGTCCCTGGGACAGGGTTGGACAAGGTGGCTACACCTTC.

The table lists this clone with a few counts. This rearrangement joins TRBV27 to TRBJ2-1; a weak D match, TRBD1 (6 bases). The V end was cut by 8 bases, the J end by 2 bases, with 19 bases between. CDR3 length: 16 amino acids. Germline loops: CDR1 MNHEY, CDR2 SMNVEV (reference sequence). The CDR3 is CASSIDGTKTYNEQFF. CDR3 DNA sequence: TGTGCCAGCTCTATAGACGGGACAAAAACCTACAATGAGCAGTTCTTC.

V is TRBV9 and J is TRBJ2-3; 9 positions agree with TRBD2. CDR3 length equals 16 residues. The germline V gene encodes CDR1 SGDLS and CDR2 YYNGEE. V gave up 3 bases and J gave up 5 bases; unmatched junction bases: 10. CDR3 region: CASSAYLSGSGDTQYF. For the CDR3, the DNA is TGTGCCAGCAGCGCTTATCTTAGCGGGAGCGGAGATACGCAGTATTTT.

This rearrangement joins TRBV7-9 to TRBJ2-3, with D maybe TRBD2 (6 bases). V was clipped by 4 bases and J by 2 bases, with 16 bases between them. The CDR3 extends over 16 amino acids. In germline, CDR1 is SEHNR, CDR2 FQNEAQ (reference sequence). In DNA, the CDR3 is TGTGCCAGCAGCTCCGGGACTCTCGTACACACAGATACGCAGTATTTT. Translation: CASSSGTLVHTDTQYF.

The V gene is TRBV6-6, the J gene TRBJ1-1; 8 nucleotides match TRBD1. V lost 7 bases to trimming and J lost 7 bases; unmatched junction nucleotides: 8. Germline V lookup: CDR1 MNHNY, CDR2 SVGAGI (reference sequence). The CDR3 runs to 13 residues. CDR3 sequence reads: CASTTSTGVEAFF. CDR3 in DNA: TGTGCCAGCACCACGTCGACAGGGGTTGAAGCTTTCTTT.

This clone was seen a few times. The CDR3 DNA follows: TGCGCCAGCAGCCCTGGGACAGGGGACTATGGCTACACCTTC. It is translated as CASSPGTGDYGYTF. J is TRBJ1-2 and V is TRBV4-1, with TRBD1 matching over 10 bases. The CDR3 covers 14 residues. With V trimmed by 4 bases and J by 3 bases, 2 bases remained unmatched. Germline CDR1 is MGHRA and CDR2 is YSYEKL.

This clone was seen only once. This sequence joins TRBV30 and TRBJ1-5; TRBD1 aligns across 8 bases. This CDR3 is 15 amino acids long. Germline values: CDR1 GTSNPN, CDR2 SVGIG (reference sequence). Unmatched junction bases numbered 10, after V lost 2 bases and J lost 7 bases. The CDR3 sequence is CAWSTGQGIAQPQHF. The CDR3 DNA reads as TGTGCCTGGAGTACAGGACAGGGTATTGCGCAGCCCCAGCATTTT.

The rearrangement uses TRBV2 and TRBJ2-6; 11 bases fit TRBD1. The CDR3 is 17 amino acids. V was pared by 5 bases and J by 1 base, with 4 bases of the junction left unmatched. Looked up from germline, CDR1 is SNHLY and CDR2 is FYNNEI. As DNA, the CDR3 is TGTGCCAGCAGTTCCGGGACAGGGGGTTCTGGGGCCAACGTCCTGACTTTC. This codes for CASSSGTGGSGANVLTF.

The CDR3 DNA is TGCGCCAGCAGCCCGGGGGTCAATCAGCCCCAGCATTTT. Translation: CASSPGVNQPQHF. The rearrangement joins TRBV5-1 to TRBJ1-5; D may be TRBD1 (5 bases). This CDR3 has 13 amino acids. V was trimmed by 4 bases and J by 3 bases, leaving 8 bases between them. CDR1 and CDR2 from the germline V gene are SGHRS and YFSETQ.

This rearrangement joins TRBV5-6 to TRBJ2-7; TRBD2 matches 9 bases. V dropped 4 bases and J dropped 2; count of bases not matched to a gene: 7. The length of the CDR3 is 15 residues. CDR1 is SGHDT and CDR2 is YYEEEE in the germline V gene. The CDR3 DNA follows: TGTGCCAGCAGCCCTAGCGGGACCTACCCCTACGAGCAGTACTTC. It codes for CASSPSGTYPYEQYF.

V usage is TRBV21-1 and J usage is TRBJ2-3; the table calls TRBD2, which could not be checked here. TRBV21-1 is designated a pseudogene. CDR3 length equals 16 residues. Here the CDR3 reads CAGDLGGAGSPDTQYF. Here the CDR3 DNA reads TGTGCCGGGGATTTAGGAGGAGCGGGTAGCCCAGATACGCAGTATTTT.